There are a few counts of the clone carrying this T cell receptor beta chain. No antigen is known for it. The use of a sample-barcoded 5' primer and a J-beta primer mix characterized a second PCR of roughly 7 to 11 cycles. Sequencing recovered at least 3 million CDR3-containing paired-end reads from each sample. TCRdb ran MiXCR on the 5' RACE reads and lists one entry per CDR3 protein. Among approximately 1.5 million distinct CDR3 sequences, approximately 43% were seen once, and the ten largest hold approximately 4.1%. These data belong to a study of blood T cells in healthy people across ages. General observations from the study: Leaving the PBMCs unsorted stopped any conclusive comparison of naive versus antigen-experienced cells. Donors of long life had a larger count of naive CD4+ cells and greater diversity than aged donors. The recorded TCR beta diversity per million T cells decreased in a roughly linear manner with age.

The sequencing sample was made of blood. This clonotype was sampled from a woman in her late teens or twenties in good health.

The CDR3 coding sequence is TGCAGCGCCCTGACGAATGCAGATACGCAGTATTTT. Its protein is CSALTNADTQYF. The chain has TRBV29-1 and TRBJ2-3; D not resolved. CDR1 is SQVTM, CDR2 ANQGSEA, per germline. CDR3 length: 12 amino acids. Trimming pared 7 bases from V and 4 bases from J, leaving 12 bases between.